One sample yielded the 21 T cell receptor beta chains listed below, sequenced in a study of blood T cell repertoires in COVID-19. The repertoire was sequenced with immunoSEQ multiplex PCR; TCRdb's copy has only in-frame clones and lacks some. The sample carries roughly 180,000 clones, around 77% recorded once. The sample consisted of peripheral blood. The receptors were gathered from a man in his sixties with active or convalescent COVID-19.

The rearrangement joins TRBV5-5 to TRBJ1-5; D unresolved. V lost 7 bases and J lost 1, with 15 bases in between. CDR1 and CDR2 (germline): SGHKS, YYEKEE (reference sequence). The CDR3 has 15 residues. CDR3 DNA sequence: TGTGCCAGCGGAAGCGGGGATTGGAGCAATCAGCCCCAGCATTTT. This gives the protein CASGSGDWSNQPQHF.

This clone occurred a few times. The chain employs TRBV29-1 and TRBJ2-1; TRBD2 might be the D (6 bases). Germline V gene data show CDR1 as SQVTM and CDR2 as ANQGSEA. The CDR3 totals 15 residues. The germline V and J ends were trimmed by 2 bases and 0 bases, with 11 bases remaining between them. In DNA form, the CDR3 reads TGCAGCGTTGAACTAGCGCTTAGCTCCTACAATGAGCAGTTCTTC. As protein: CSVELALSSYNEQFF.

V gene TRBV3-1 (or the pseudogene TRBV3-2) combines with J gene TRBJ2-2, with D unresolved. V was trimmed by 8 bases and J by 5 bases, leaving 6 bases between them. The CDR3 extends over 11 amino acids. From germline, CDR1 is LGHDT and CDR2 YNNKEL (reference sequence). The CDR3 region is CASGSTGELFF. CDR3 coding DNA: TGTGCCAGCGGTAGTACCGGGGAGCTGTTTTTT.

With respect to this clone: A read error may account for a junction end that differs from germline. The chain joins TRBV20-1 to TRBJ2-1, with 8 positions matching TRBD1. The CDR3 consists of 11 residues. Germline values: CDR1 DFQATT, CDR2 SNEGSKA (reference sequence). CDR3 sequence reads: CSARGGTGWIF. The CDR3, as DNA: TGCAGTGCTAGAGGGGGGACAGGTTGGATCTTC.

The rearrangement uses TRBV10-3 and TRBJ2-7, with D maybe TRBD1 (6 bases). CDR1 is ENHRY and CDR2 is SYGVKD in the germline V gene. Trimming removed 7 bases from V and 6 bases from J, with 16 bases in between. The CDR3 is made up of 13 amino acids. The CDR3 protein is CAITWDTKGEQYF. The CDR3 coding sequence is TGTGCCATCACTTGGGACACGAAGGGCGAGCAGTACTTC.

This chain connects TRBV14 to TRBJ1-1; D unclear. V dropped 0 bases and J dropped 7 bases, with 21 bases sitting between them. Germline loops: CDR1 SGHDN, CDR2 FVKESK. The CDR3 sequence is 17 residues long. The CDR3 here is CASSQDRRASGSGEAFF. The CDR3 DNA reads TGTGCCAGCAGCCAAGATCGCCGGGCGTCGGGATCGGGTGAAGCTTTCTTT.

This rearrangement joins TRBV5-1 to TRBJ2-1, with a weak D call TRBD2 (5 bases). Germline lookup yields CDR1 SGHRS and CDR2 YFSETQ. Trimming removed 4 bases at V and 2 bases at J, with 13 bases between. The CDR3 sequence is 15 residues long. The CDR3 reads CASSPMARAYNEQFF. Here the CDR3 DNA reads TGCGCCAGCAGCCCCATGGCGCGGGCCTACAATGAGCAGTTCTTC.

This chain connects TRBV6-2 or TRBV6-3 to TRBJ2-3; 10 positions match TRBD2. Germline values: CDR1 MNHEY, CDR2 SVGEGT. J was trimmed by 2 bases and V by 5 bases; bases with no gene match: 10. The CDR3 loop spans 17 amino acids. This CDR3 is CASSTRVAGGITDTQYF. For the CDR3, the DNA is TGTGCCAGCAGTACACGGGTAGCGGGAGGTATCACAGATACGCAGTATTTT.

The rearrangement uses TRBV7-3 and TRBJ2-7, with D perhaps matching TRBD2 (6 bases). Germline V gene sequence: CDR1 SGHTA, CDR2 FQGTGA. CDR3 length: 14 residues. V was shortened by 2 bases and J by 6 bases, with 14 bases between the two germline ends. The CDR3 loop reads CASSLGGISGEQYF. CDR3 DNA: TGTGCCAGCAGCTTAGGGGGGATTTCGGGCGAGCAGTACTTC.

This clone was found once. V is TRBV27 and J is TRBJ2-7; perhaps TRBD1 as D (5 bases). This CDR3 is built from 11 residues. CDR1 MNHEY and CDR2 SMNVEV come from the germline V gene (reference sequence). Trimming shortened V by 5 bases and J by 5 bases, and 7 bases separated the two germline ends. The CDR3 here is CASSQGHEQYF. The DNA for the CDR3 is TGTGCCAGCAGTCAGGGCCACGAGCAGTACTTC.

This clone was found once. V gene TRBV29-1 combines with J gene TRBJ2-5; D is perhaps TRBD1 (6 bases). The germline gives CDR1 SQVTM, CDR2 ANQGSEA. The CDR3 length is 13 residues. Trimming removed 5 bases from V and 4 bases from J, with 14 bases in between. The CDR3 loop is CSVQRTGTETQYF. DNA for the CDR3: TGCAGCGTTCAACGCACAGGGACAGAGACCCAGTACTTC. Drawing the rest from reference TRBV29-1 and TRBJ2-5, the complete variable domain is SAVISQKPSRDICQRGTSLTIQCQVDSQVTMMFWYRQQPGQSLTLIATANQGSEATYESGFVIDKFPISRPNLTFSTLTVSNMSPEDSSIYLCSVQRTGTETQYFGPGTRLLVL.

The table lists this clone with many counts. The chain has TRBV7-9 and TRBJ2-7; TRBD2 matches 13 bases. The CDR3 is made up of 17 amino acids. Per the germline V gene, CDR1 is SEHNR and CDR2 is FQNEAQ (reference sequence). The J segment lost 5 bases and the V segment lost 5 bases, leaving 12 bases of the junction unmatched. The CDR3 nucleotides read TGTGCCAGCAGCCACCCACTAGCGGGAGGGCCTAGGGACGAGCAGTACTTC. It is translated as CASSHPLAGGPRDEQYF.

This chain links TRBV28 with TRBJ1-2; 7 bases align to TRBD1. V shed 2 bases and J 5 bases; nucleotides not matched to a gene: 14. The CDR3 spans 17 residues. Germline lookup yields CDR1 MDHEN and CDR2 SYDVKM. This CDR3 is CASSLGGRTGRGYGYTF. CDR3 DNA: TGTGCCAGCAGTTTAGGAGGCAGGACAGGCCGGGGGTATGGCTACACCTTC.

This clone was detected only a few times. The chain recombines TRBV2 with TRBJ2-1, with 14 positions matching TRBD2. V lost 7 bases and J lost 9; bases outside the gene matches: 5. From germline, CDR1 is SNHLY and CDR2 FYNNEI. This CDR3 is 14 amino acids long. The CDR3 sequence: CASIPGTSGGEQFF. CDR3 bases: TGTGCCAGCATCCCCGGGACTAGCGGGGGTGAGCAGTTCTTC.

This clone came up a few times. This chain connects TRBV9 to TRBJ2-6; D is uncertain. This CDR3 is 14 amino acids long. Germline V gives CDR1 SGDLS, CDR2 YYNGEE. Between the trimmed V and J ends, which lost 7 bases and 0 bases, there was a span of 8 bases. This CDR3 reads CASSQSSGANVLTF. The CDR3 nucleotides read TGTGCCAGCTCTCAGTCCTCTGGGGCCAACGTCCTGACTTTC.

The chain is built from TRBV5-1 and TRBJ1-1; D call uncertain. The CDR3 contains 13 residues. The ends were cut back, 4 bases at V and 1 base at J, with 8 bases in the middle. The germline gives CDR1 SGHRS, CDR2 YFSETQ. CDR3: CASSPSGNTEAFF. Here the CDR3 DNA reads TGCGCCAGCAGCCCCTCAGGGAACACTGAAGCTTTCTTT.

This clone has just a few counts. J is TRBJ1-2 and V is TRBV28; 12 bases match TRBD1. V was pared by 3 bases and J by 7 bases, with 9 bases of the junction left unmatched. Germline CDR1 MDHEN, CDR2 SYDVKM. This CDR3 has 16 residues. The CDR3 loop is CASSFGAGQGAGGYTF. In DNA, the CDR3 is TGTGCCAGCAGTTTCGGTGCGGGACAGGGGGCGGGTGGCTACACCTTC.

Points on this clone: A junction end diverges from the germline sequence, so it may reflect a read error. The chain is built from TRBV5-1 and TRBJ1-3, with 7 bases fitting TRBD1. The CDR3 extends over 17 amino acids. Germline lookup yields CDR1 SGHRS and CDR2 YFSETQ. CDR3 nucleotides: TGCGCCAGCAGCTTGGACGGTACAGGGGCGACCGAAGCGGGGGTCTGTTTT. It is translated as CASSLDGTGATEAGVCF.

V is TRBV6-5 and J is TRBJ2-4; a weak D match, TRBD2 (6 bases). Germline CDR1 MNHEY, CDR2 SVGAGI. V was trimmed by 6 bases and J by 6 bases, leaving 15 bases between them. CDR3 length: 14 amino acids. This CDR3 reads CASSLSPRGNIQYF. The CDR3 DNA reads as TGTGCCAGCAGCCTCAGTCCGCGGGGAAACATTCAGTACTTC.

The chain employs TRBV12-5 and TRBJ1-1; 7 positions match TRBD1. CDR1 LGHNT and CDR2 FRNRAP come from the germline V gene. V lost 4 bases to trimming and J lost 11 bases; unmatched junction nucleotides: 10. CDR3 length equals 13 residues. Here the CDR3 DNA reads TGTGCTAGTGGTTGGCATCGACAGGGACCGGCTTTCTTT. As protein: CASGWHRQGPAFF.

The J gene is TRBJ1-5, the V gene TRBV30; 8 bases match TRBD1. The germline CDR1 and CDR2 sequences are GTSNPN and SVGIG (reference sequence). Germline trimming cut 4 bases from V and 5 bases from J; bases unmatched to any gene: 1. This CDR3 contains 12 residues. CDR3 nucleotides: TGTGCCTGGAAACAGGGGGATCAGCCCCAGCATTTT. This translates into CAWKQGDQPQHF.